Listed below are T cell receptor beta chains from one sample, sequenced in a study of tumor-infiltrating lymphocytes in localized non-small cell lung cancer. The repertoire was sequenced with immunoSEQ multiplex PCR; TCRdb's copy has only in-frame clones and lacks some. The data contain about 8,400 clones, over 60% of them singletons. Source material: lung tumor tissue. The origin of the receptors is a human donor with non-small cell lung cancer. Both conserved end residues are part of each CDR3. A D gene is named only where the DNA matches it firmly. For some rows the clone size is stated as once, few or many, or as a class when expanded; others skip it.

CDR3 protein: CASSQWTGGVTEAFF; CDR3 DNA: TGTGCCAGCAGTCAGTGGACAGGGGGTGTCACTGAAGCTTTCTTT; V gene: TRBV6-1; clone size: -; D gene: TRBD1; J gene: TRBJ1-1
CDR3 protein: CASSPVASGYSTGELFF; CDR3 DNA: TGTGCCAGCAGCCCAGTCGCTAGCGGTTATAGCACCGGGGAGCTGTTTTTT; V gene: TRBV7-3; clone size: -; D gene: TRBD2; J gene: TRBJ2-2
CDR3 protein: CASSLASGRLETQYF; CDR3 DNA: TGTGCCAGCAGCTTAGCGTCAGGGCGGTTGGAGACCCAGTACTTC; V gene: TRBV11-2; clone size: few; D gene: -; J gene: TRBJ2-5
CDR3 protein: CASSYSWRNTGELFF; CDR3 DNA: TGTGCCAGCAGCTATAGCTGGCGGAACACCGGGGAGCTGTTTTTT; V gene: TRBV7-2; clone size: -; D gene: -; J gene: TRBJ2-2
CDR3 protein: CASSSGTSGITDTQYF; CDR3 DNA: TGTGCCAGCAGCTCGGGGACTAGCGGGATAACAGATACGCAGTATTTT; V gene: TRBV9; clone size: -; D gene: TRBD2; J gene: TRBJ2-3
CDR3 protein: CASSAGTSGRYEQYF; CDR3 DNA: TGTGCCAGCAGCGCCGGGACTAGCGGTCGCTACGAGCAGTACTTC; V gene: TRBV9; clone size: -; D gene: TRBD2; J gene: TRBJ2-7
CDR3 protein: CAWSGGFGALEQYF; CDR3 DNA: TGTGCCTGGAGTGGGGGATTTGGGGCTCTCGAGCAGTACTTC; V gene: TRBV30; clone size: -; D gene: -; J gene: TRBJ2-7
CDR3 protein: CASSPPGLASEQYF; CDR3 DNA: TGTGCCAGCAGCCCCCCGGGACTAGCATCCGAGCAGTACTTC; V gene: TRBV7-9; clone size: few; D gene: TRBD2; J gene: TRBJ2-7
CDR3 protein: CASSALAGDNEQFF; CDR3 DNA: TGTGCCAGCTCCGCACTAGCGGGGGACAATGAGCAGTTCTTC; V gene: TRBV18; clone size: -; D gene: TRBD2; J gene: TRBJ2-1
CDR3 protein: CASRQGALSEKLFF; CDR3 DNA: TGTGCCAGCAGACAGGGGGCGCTTAGTGAAAAACTGTTTTTT; V gene: TRBV6-5; clone size: -; D gene: TRBD1; J gene: TRBJ1-4
CDR3 protein: CASSPSGDYGYTF; CDR3 DNA: TGTGCCAGCTCACCATCAGGGGACTATGGCTACACCTTC; V gene: TRBV18; clone size: -; D gene: -; J gene: TRBJ1-2
CDR3 protein: CASRGFTEAFF; CDR3 DNA: TGTGCCAGCAGGGGGTTCACTGAAGCTTTCTTT; V gene: TRBV28; clone size: -; D gene: -; J gene: TRBJ1-1
CDR3 protein: CASRPLAGGRANEQFF; CDR3 DNA: TGCGCCAGCAGACCACTAGCGGGAGGGAGGGCGAATGAGCAGTTCTTC; V gene: TRBV5-1; clone size: -; D gene: TRBD2; J gene: TRBJ2-1
CDR3 protein: CASSDLDRLNTEAFF; CDR3 DNA: TGTGCCAGCAGCGACCTGGACAGACTGAACACTGAAGCTTTCTTT; V gene: TRBV5-4; clone size: -; D gene: -; J gene: TRBJ1-1
CDR3 protein: CASSLDRAGELFF; CDR3 DNA: TGTGCTAGCAGCTTAGACCGGGCCGGGGAGCTGTTTTTT; V gene: TRBV7-7; clone size: -; D gene: -; J gene: TRBJ2-2
CDR3 protein: CSASRGQGTGELFF; CDR3 DNA: TGCAGCGCCTCCAGGGGGCAAGGCACCGGGGAGCTGTTTTTT; V gene: TRBV29-1; clone size: -; D gene: TRBD1; J gene: TRBJ2-2
CDR3 protein: CASGPSSGSFNEQFF; CDR3 DNA: TGCGCCAGCGGGCCCTCGAGCGGGAGTTTCAATGAGCAGTTCTTC; V gene: TRBV5-1; clone size: -; D gene: TRBD2; J gene: TRBJ2-1
CDR3 protein: CASSSKTGRMNTEAFF; CDR3 DNA: TGTGCCAGCAGTTCAAAGACAGGGAGGATGAACACTGAAGCTTTCTTT; V gene: TRBV28; clone size: -; D gene: TRBD1; J gene: TRBJ1-1
CDR3 protein: CASWDRGINTGELFF; CDR3 DNA: TGTGCCAGCTGGGACAGGGGGATAAACACCGGGGAGCTGTTTTTT; V gene: TRBV28; clone size: -; D gene: TRBD1; J gene: TRBJ2-2
CDR3 protein: CASNKQGAITEAFF; CDR3 DNA: TGTGCCAGCAATAAACAGGGGGCGATAACTGAAGCTTTCTTT; V gene: TRBV6-5; clone size: -; D gene: TRBD1; J gene: TRBJ1-1
CDR3 protein: CASAPRGAFNEQFF; CDR3 DNA: TGTGCCAGCGCCCCCCGGGGAGCCTTCAATGAGCAGTTCTTC; V gene: TRBV6-4; clone size: -; D gene: -; J gene: TRBJ2-1
CDR3 protein: CASSGPGLRYYEQYF; CDR3 DNA: TGCGCCAGCAGCGGGCCGGGACTCCGCTACTACGAGCAGTACTTC; V gene: TRBV5-1; clone size: few; D gene: -; J gene: TRBJ2-7
CDR3 protein: CASSFGTPRTDTQYF; CDR3 DNA: TGTGCCAGCAGCTTTGGGACGCCCCGCACAGATACGCAGTATTTT; V gene: TRBV7-2; clone size: -; D gene: -; J gene: TRBJ2-3
CDR3 protein: CATKRIGEQYF; CDR3 DNA: TGTGCCACCAAGAGGATAGGTGAGCAGTACTTC; V gene: TRBV28; clone size: -; D gene: -; J gene: TRBJ2-7
CDR3 protein: CASSLVVPGLAGVNEQFF; CDR3 DNA: TGTGCCAGCAGCTTAGTAGTACCCGGGCTAGCGGGAGTCAATGAGCAGTTCTTC; V gene: TRBV7-8; clone size: -; D gene: TRBD2; J gene: TRBJ2-1
CDR3 protein: CASSLAWTSPDTQYF; CDR3 DNA: TGTGCCAGCAGCTTGGCGTGGACTAGCCCAGATACGCAGTATTTT; V gene: TRBV5-6; clone size: -; D gene: TRBD2; J gene: TRBJ2-3